This TCR beta chain was observed in a study of technical replicates of blood from a few donors. The CDR3 is 14 amino acids. The germline CDR1 and CDR2 sequences are SGHTA and FQGNSA. Trimming cost V 5 bases and J 1 base, with 8 bases left between them. The repertoire was sequenced with immunoSEQ multiplex PCR; TCRdb's copy has only in-frame clones and lacks some. The data hold more than 60,000 clones, with 85% to 95% observed a single time. The chain carries TRBV7-2 and TRBJ1-4; D unclear. The origin of this receptor is a human donor in good health. Specimen: T cells isolated from PBMCs. The CDR3 loop reads CASSVPGTNEKLFF. The CDR3 DNA follows: TGTGCCAGCAGCGTGCCAGGAACTAATGAAAAACTGTTTTTT.